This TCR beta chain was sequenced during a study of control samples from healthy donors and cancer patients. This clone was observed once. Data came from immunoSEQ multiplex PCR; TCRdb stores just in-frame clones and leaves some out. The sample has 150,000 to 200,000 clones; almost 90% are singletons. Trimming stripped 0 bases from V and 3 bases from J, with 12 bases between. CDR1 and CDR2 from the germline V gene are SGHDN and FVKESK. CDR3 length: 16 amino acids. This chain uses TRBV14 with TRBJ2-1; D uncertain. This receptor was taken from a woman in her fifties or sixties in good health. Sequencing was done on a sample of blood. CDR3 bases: TGTGCCAGCAGCCAAGATCCTGGTGCGTTCTACAATGAGCAGTTCTTC. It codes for CASSQDPGAFYNEQFF.